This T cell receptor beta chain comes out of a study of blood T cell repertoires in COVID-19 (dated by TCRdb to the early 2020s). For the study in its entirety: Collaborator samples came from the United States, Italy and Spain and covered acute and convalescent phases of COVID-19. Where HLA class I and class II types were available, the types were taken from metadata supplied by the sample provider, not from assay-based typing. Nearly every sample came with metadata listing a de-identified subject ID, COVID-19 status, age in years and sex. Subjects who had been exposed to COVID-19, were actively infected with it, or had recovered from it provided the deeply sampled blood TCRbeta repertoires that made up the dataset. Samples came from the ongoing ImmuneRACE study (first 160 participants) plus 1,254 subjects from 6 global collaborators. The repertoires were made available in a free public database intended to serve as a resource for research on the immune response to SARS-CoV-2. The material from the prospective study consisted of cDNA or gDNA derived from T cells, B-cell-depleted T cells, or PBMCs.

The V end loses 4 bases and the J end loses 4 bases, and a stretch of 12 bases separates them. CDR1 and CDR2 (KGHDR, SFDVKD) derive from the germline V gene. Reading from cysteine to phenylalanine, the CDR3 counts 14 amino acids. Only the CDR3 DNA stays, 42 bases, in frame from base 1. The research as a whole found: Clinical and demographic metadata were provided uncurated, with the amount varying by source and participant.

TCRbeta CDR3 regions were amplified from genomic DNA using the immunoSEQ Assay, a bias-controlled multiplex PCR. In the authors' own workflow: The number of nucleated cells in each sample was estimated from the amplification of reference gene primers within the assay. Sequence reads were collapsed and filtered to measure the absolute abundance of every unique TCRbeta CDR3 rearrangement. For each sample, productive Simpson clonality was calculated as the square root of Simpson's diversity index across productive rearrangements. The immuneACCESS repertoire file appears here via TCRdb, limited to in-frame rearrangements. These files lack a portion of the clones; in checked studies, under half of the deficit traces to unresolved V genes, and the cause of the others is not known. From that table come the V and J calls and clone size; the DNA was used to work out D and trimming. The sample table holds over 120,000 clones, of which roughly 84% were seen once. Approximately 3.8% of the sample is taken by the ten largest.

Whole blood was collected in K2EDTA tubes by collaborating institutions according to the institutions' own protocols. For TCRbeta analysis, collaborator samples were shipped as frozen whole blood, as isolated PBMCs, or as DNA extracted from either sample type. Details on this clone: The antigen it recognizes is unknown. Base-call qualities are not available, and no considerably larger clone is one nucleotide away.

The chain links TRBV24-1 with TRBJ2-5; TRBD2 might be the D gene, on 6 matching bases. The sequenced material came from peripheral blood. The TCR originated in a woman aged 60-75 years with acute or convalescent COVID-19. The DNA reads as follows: TGTGCCACCAGTGACCCGGACTACCCAGAGACCCAGTACTTC. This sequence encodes CATSDPDYPETQYF.